This section outlines one T cell receptor (beta chain) sequence together with its context. Its antigen remains unidentified. Germline assignment: CDR1 MDHEN and CDR2 SYDVKM. The CDR3 length is 15 residues. V was clipped by 4 bases and J by 2 bases; unmatched bases: 6. The source of the sample is a study of CD8 T cells in ankylosing spondylitis. Notes on the study in general: Significantly higher representation of disease-linked clones was reported for matched ankylosing spondylitis synovial fluid. Made up of under ten highly homologous variants, a TCR beta motif appeared characteristic of ankylosing spondylitis blood.

TCRdb analysed the 5' RACE reads with MiXCR anew, one entry per CDR3 protein. The data show 700,000 or so distinct CDR3 sequences, 15% to 20% seen once. The V call is TRBV28, the J call TRBJ2-3, with TRBD1 matching over 7 bases. This TCR came from a male donor with ankylosing spondylitis. The sequenced sample consisted of blood, either unsorted or a sorted T cell fraction (not recorded which). The CDR3 is CASSSTGVNTDTQYF. The CDR3 DNA reads TGTGCCAGCAGTTCAACAGGGGTCAACACAGATACGCAGTATTTT.